The 18 T cell receptor beta chains below were found in one sample sequenced in a study of cytomegalovirus exposure and HLA in healthy donors. A multiplex PCR was run with 60 Vbeta primers and 13 Jbeta primers. Only in-frame clones appear in the TCRdb table, and some are missing; sequencing was by immunoSEQ multiplex PCR. Of some 120,000 clones listed, roughly 63% were seen once; the top ten hold 1.6%. Material: PBMCs. The receptors originated from a man younger than 40 in good health and CMV-seropositive.

V usage is TRBV13 and J usage is TRBJ2-7, with D tentatively TRBD1 (7 bases). Germline V gene lookup returns CDR1 PRHDT and CDR2 FYEKMQ (reference sequence). This CDR3 spans 14 amino acids. The germline V and J ends were trimmed by 2 bases and 6 bases, with 14 bases remaining between them. The DNA of the CDR3 is TGTGCCAGCAGCTTATTGGCAGGGGGGAGCGAGCAGTACTTC. Translated, it gives CASSLLAGGSEQYF.

V is TRBV4-2 and J is TRBJ2-3, with TRBD1 identical over 10 bases. CDR3 length equals 15 residues. Germline CDR1 and CDR2: LGHNA and YNFKEQ. V lost 2 bases to trimming and J lost 3 bases; unmatched junction nucleotides: 2. The CDR3 loop is CASSQTDRGTDTQYF. DNA for the CDR3: TGTGCCAGCAGCCAAACGGACAGGGGGACAGATACGCAGTATTTT.

The rearrangement joins TRBV2 to TRBJ2-1, with 9 nucleotides matching TRBD1. The germline CDR1 and CDR2 sequences are SNHLY and FYNNEI. The CDR3 runs 11 residues. With 3 bases clipped from V and 15 bases from J, the junction kept 3 bases outside the gene matches. Here the CDR3 reads CASSDGTGWFF. The CDR3 DNA sequence: TGTGCCAGCAGTGATGGGACAGGGTGGTTCTTC.

This rearrangement joins TRBV2 to TRBJ2-7; D is unresolved. The CDR3 is made up of 12 amino acids. V shed 5 bases and J shed 2 bases, with 7 bases lying between them. Germline V gene lookup returns CDR1 SNHLY and CDR2 FYNNEI. The CDR3 loop reads CASSSLAYEQYF. CDR3 in DNA: TGTGCCAGCAGTTCATTAGCCTACGAGCAGTACTTC.

The CDR3, as DNA: TGTGCCAGCAGCTTGAAGGATGGACTAGCGGGAGGGCCAGGGGTAGATACGCAGTATTTT. It codes for CASSLKDGLAGGPGVDTQYF. The chain carries TRBV7-3 and TRBJ2-3, with 15 bases lining up with TRBD2. The V gene end was trimmed by 3 bases and the J gene end by 5 bases; junction bases not matched to a gene: 15. This CDR3 comprises 20 residues. The germline V gene encodes CDR1 SGHTA and CDR2 FQGTGA. Combining the CDR3 with reference TRBV7-3 and TRBJ2-3 gives the whole variable domain GAGVSQTPSNKVTEKGKYVELRCDPISGHTALYWYRQSLGQGPEFLIYFQGTGAADDSGLPNDRFFAVRPEGSVSTLKIQRTERGDSAVYLCASSLKDGLAGGPGVDTQYFGPGTRLTVL.

The chain recombines TRBV30 with TRBJ1-6; possible D gene TRBD1, 5 bases. Deletions cut 1 base from V and 0 bases from J, with 7 bases between. The CDR3 has 15 amino acids. In germline, CDR1 is GTSNPN, CDR2 SVGIG (reference sequence). CDR3 nucleotides: TGTGCCTGGAGTGCGACAGTCTCCTATAATTCACCCCTCCACTTT. Its translation is CAWSATVSYNSPLHF.

The chain employs TRBV5-1 and TRBJ2-7, with D unclear. CDR1 is SGHRS and CDR2 is YFSETQ in the germline V gene. V lost 1 base, J lost 6 bases, and 11 bases lay in between. This CDR3 is built from 13 residues. The CDR3 loop is CASSLNSQAEQYF. CDR3 sequence (DNA): TGCGCCAGCAGCTTGAATTCCCAGGCCGAGCAGTACTTC.

This chain connects TRBV9 to TRBJ2-2, with a possible D match to TRBD1 (6 bases). V was cut by 3 bases and J by 2 bases, with 14 bases left in between. Per the germline V gene, CDR1 is SGDLS and CDR2 is YYNGEE. This CDR3 has 16 amino acids. The CDR3 coding sequence is TGTGCCAGCAGCGCCCAAGGGGGATCTAACACCGGGGAGCTGTTTTTT. It translates to CASSAQGGSNTGELFF.

This rearrangement joins TRBV6-1 to TRBJ1-1; D might be TRBD1 (5 bases). Germline-derived CDR1 and CDR2 are MNHNS and SASEGT. This CDR3 comprises 17 residues. Trimming shortened V by 1 base and J by 1 base, and 16 bases separated the two germline ends. The DNA of the CDR3 is TGTGCCAGCAGTGAAGGCTCCTTGGGGGGTGGGAACACTGAAGCTTTCTTT. Its translation: CASSEGSLGGGNTEAFF.

This chain joins TRBV10-2 and TRBJ2-7, with 7 bases identical to TRBD1. The CDR3 has 14 residues. Germline CDR1 and CDR2: WSHSY and SAAADI. Trimming cost V 2 bases and J 0 bases; bases outside gene matches: 1. CDR3 nucleotides: TGCGCCAGCAGTGAGCAGGGGGTCTCCTACGAGCAGTACTTC. It is translated as CASSEQGVSYEQYF.

This chain joins TRBV2 and TRBJ2-3; 12 bases line up with TRBD2. Germline assignment: CDR1 SNHLY and CDR2 FYNNEI. The CDR3 is 20 amino acids. V was clipped by 0 bases and J by 0 bases; unmatched bases: 10. CDR3 sequence: CASSEALRRLAGESTDTQYF. In nucleotides, the CDR3 is TGTGCCAGCAGTGAAGCGCTTAGACGACTAGCGGGAGAGAGCACAGATACGCAGTATTTT.

Only one count was recorded for this clone. The CDR3 sequence is CASSFIPESEQYF. The CDR3 DNA follows: TGTGCCAGCAGTTTTATACCGGAGTCCGAGCAGTACTTC. The chain combines TRBV27 with TRBJ2-7; D not certain. Germline-derived CDR1 and CDR2 are MNHEY and SMNVEV (reference sequence). The CDR3 is made up of 13 amino acids. V lost 3 bases and J lost 6, with 12 bases in between.

The CDR3 region has the DNA TGTGCCAGCAGCGTACCCAGGACTGGGGGCCACAATGAGCAGTTCTTC. Residues: CASSVPRTGGHNEQFF. V gene TRBV9 combines with J gene TRBJ2-1, with TRBD1 as a possible D gene (6 bases). The CDR3 is made up of 16 amino acids. Germline V gene sequence: CDR1 SGDLS, CDR2 YYNGEE. The V end was cut by 1 base, the J end by 5 bases, with 16 bases between.

This clone was detected only a few times. The rearrangement links TRBV7-3 to TRBJ2-6, with 7 bases matching TRBD1. After removal of 5 bases from V and 4 bases from J, the junction contained 8 bases not matched to a gene. This CDR3 spans 16 amino acids. Per the germline V gene, CDR1 is SGHTA and CDR2 is FQGTGA. The CDR3 reads CASSPYGQAGANVLTF. In nucleotides, the CDR3 is TGTGCCAGCAGCCCGTACGGACAGGCCGGGGCCAACGTCCTGACTTTC.

CDR3 region: CASSYRTGGPNYGYTF. CDR3 DNA sequence: TGTGCCAGCAGTTACCGTACAGGGGGTCCCAACTATGGCTACACCTTC. The V gene is TRBV6-5, the J gene TRBJ1-2, with 8 nucleotides matching TRBD1. The CDR3 is 16 residues long. CDR1 and CDR2 from the germline V gene are MNHEY and SVGAGI. The V segment lost 2 bases and the J segment 2 bases; nucleotides outside the gene matches: 7.

Only a few counts were recorded for this clone. CDR3 loop: CAINRDSGYGYTF. The CDR3 DNA follows: TGTGCCATTAACCGGGACTCAGGCTATGGCTACACCTTC. The V call is TRBV19, the J call TRBJ1-2; weak D call: TRBD1 (5 bases). The germline gives CDR1 LNHDA, CDR2 SQIVND (reference sequence). Between the trimmed V and J ends, which lost 10 bases and 4 bases, there was a span of 16 bases. There are 13 residues in the CDR3.

This clone was observed a handful of times. The chain is built from TRBV28 and TRBJ1-2, with 11 nucleotides matching TRBD1. Per the germline V gene, CDR1 is MDHEN and CDR2 is SYDVKM. The CDR3 is 17 amino acids. With V trimmed by 2 bases and J by 1 base, 6 bases remained unmatched. The CDR3 bases are TGTGCCAGCAGTTTAATCCGGGACAGGGGGATTAACTATGGCTACACCTTC. It codes for CASSLIRDRGINYGYTF.

Here the CDR3 reads CASSPSVAGSYNEQFF. The CDR3 region has the DNA TGTGCCAGCAGCCCATCTGTAGCGGGATCCTACAATGAGCAGTTCTTC. The rearrangement links TRBV7-9 to TRBJ2-1, with 8 positions matching TRBD2. CDR1 SEHNR and CDR2 FQNEAQ come from the germline V gene (reference sequence). With V trimmed by 5 bases and J by 1 base, 7 bases remained unmatched. This CDR3 spans 16 amino acids.